In its sample, the clone carrying this TCR beta chain is medium-sized (0.01 to 0.1%). Its antigen remains unknown. In the original processing: It was from CDR3 differences across clinicopathological groups that a distant-metastasis classifier for papillary thyroid cancer was built. Using MiXCR, TCRdb reanalyzed the PCR reads. TCRdb's processing, not the authors', yielded these V and J calls. The table lists over 20,000 clones, 15% to 19% of them singletons. The sample comes from a study of metastatic and nonmetastatic thyroid tumors. Findings and limits, study-wide: Benign nodules reportedly had significantly lower TCR beta diversity than malignant thyroid tumors in blood and tumor.

Germline V gene lookup returns CDR1 MNHNS and CDR2 SASEGT. The CDR3 runs 14 residues. V gave up 2 bases and J gave up 6 bases; unmatched junction bases: 5. Each patient came to thyroid surgery without any prior treatment (of any kind). The source material was blood. This TCR was recovered from a female donor with papillary thyroid cancer or a benign thyroid nodule (not recorded which). Some clones in this sample may be carry-over from other donors' samples. This sequence joins TRBV6-1 and TRBJ1-2; 8 bases are a match to TRBD1. In nucleotides, the CDR3 is TGTGCCAGCAGTGAAAGGGAGACAGGGGATGGCTACACCTTC. This translates into CASSERETGDGYTF.